These T cell receptor beta chains were read from a single sample in a study of T cells in Graves' hyperthyroidism and ophthalmopathy. TCRdb ran MiXCR on the multiplex PCR reads and lists one entry per CDR3 protein. Of 500,000 to 650,000 distinct CDR3 sequences in the sample, 40% to 50% were seen once. The sample consisted of peripheral blood or thyroid tissue (not recorded which). The receptors were gathered from an adult woman with Graves' disease, either hyperthyroidism or ophthalmopathy (not recorded which). The CDR3 runs from the conserved cysteine through the conserved F or W. D genes are given only for firm matches. The listing skips clone size in some rows; elsewhere it reads once, few, many or a size class.

J gene,V gene,clone size,D gene,CDR3 protein,CDR3 DNA
TRBJ2-2,TRBV5-4,many,-,CASSFRDAGELFF,TGTGCCAGCAGCTTCCGGGACGCCGGGGAGCTGTTTTTT
TRBJ2-5,TRBV7-2,-,-,CASSLVGGLSNQPQYF,TGTGCCAGCAGCTTAGTGGGGGGCCTAAGCAATCAGCCCCAGTACTTC
TRBJ1-4,TRBV7-2,many,-,CASSLGGGDNEKLFF,TGTGCCAGCAGCTTAGGGGGAGGAGATAATGAAAAACTGTTTTTT
TRBJ1-1,TRBV29-1,-,-,CRLGTVNTEAFF,TGCAGACTAGGGACGGTGAACACTGAAGCTTTCTTT
TRBJ1-5,TRBV5-1,-,-,CASSLGYPKNQPQHF,TGCGCCAGCAGCTTGGGTTACCCCAAGAATCAGCCCCAGCATTTT
TRBJ2-7,TRBV10-3,-,-,CATNTGSEYEQYF,TGTGCCACCAACACAGGGTCTGAGTACGAGCAGTACTTC
TRBJ2-3,TRBV7-9,many,-,CASSLPRTDTQYF,TGTGCCAGCAGCTTACCCCGGACAGATACGCAGTATTTT
TRBJ2-2,TRBV7-9,few,-,CASSDAGSGNTGELFF,TGTGCCAGCAGCGACGCAGGGAGCGGGAACACCGGGGAGCTGTTTTTT
TRBJ2-5,TRBV7-9,many,-,CASSFGPVQETQYF,TGTGCCAGCAGCTTCGGGCCCGTCCAAGAGACCCAGTACTTC
TRBJ1-5,TRBV2,-,-,CASRPEGGSNQPQHF,TGTGCCAGCAGGCCGGAGGGTGGGAGCAATCAGCCCCAGCATTTT
TRBJ2-2,TRBV7-2,-,TRBD2,CASSLGLARELFF,TGTGCCAGCAGCCTTGGACTAGCGAGGGAGCTGTTTTTT
TRBJ2-2,TRBV20-1,many,TRBD2,CSASSGRDTGELFF,TGCAGTGCTTCGAGCGGGAGAGATACCGGGGAGCTGTTTTTT
TRBJ2-5,TRBV2,-,-,CASSVRGLGAQYF,TGTGCCAGCAGTGTCCGGGGATTGGGGGCCCAGTACTTC
TRBJ1-5,TRBV20-1,many,TRBD1,CSAKQGSGNQPQHF,TGCAGTGCGAAACAGGGGTCTGGCAATCAGCCCCAGCATTTT
TRBJ1-1,TRBV12-3/TRBV12-4,many,-,CASSFPGSEAFF,TGTGCCAGCAGTTTCCCAGGGTCCGAAGCTTTCTTT
TRBJ1-1,TRBV7-9,many,-,CASSSTSEAFF,TGTGCCAGCAGCTCGACATCTGAAGCTTTCTTT
TRBJ2-7,TRBV29-1,once,-,CSSEGGSYEQYF,TGCAGCAGTGAGGGTGGCTCCTACGAGCAGTACTTC
TRBJ2-5,TRBV12-3/TRBV12-4,many,TRBD2,CASRLAGDETQYF,TGTGCCAGCAGACTAGCGGGAGACGAGACCCAGTACTTC
TRBJ1-6,TRBV4-1,-,TRBD1,CASRAGQGVSPLHF,TGCGCCAGCAGAGCGGGACAGGGGGTCTCACCCCTCCACTTT
TRBJ1-5,TRBV2,many,-,CASRETGLEPQHF,TGTGCCAGCAGGGAAACAGGGTTGGAGCCCCAGCATTTT
TRBJ2-6,TRBV10-3,-,TRBD1,CAIRQGHGANVLTF,TGTGCCATCAGACAGGGGCACGGGGCCAACGTCCTGACTTTC
TRBJ2-5,TRBV5-1,-,-,CASSSVGRREETQYF,TGCGCCAGCAGCTCCGTGGGCAGGCGGGAAGAGACCCAGTACTTC
TRBJ2-6,TRBV12-3/TRBV12-4,-,-,CASSPHSSGANVLTF,TGTGCCAGCAGTCCTCATTCCTCTGGGGCCAACGTCCTGACTTTC
TRBJ1-1,TRBV29-1,few,-,CSVFGRGNTEAFF,TGCAGCGTCTTCGGACGCGGGAACACTGAAGCTTTCTTT
TRBJ1-5,TRBV5-5,many,TRBD1,CASSMDRGFGQPQHF,TGTGCCAGCAGTATGGACAGGGGGTTTGGTCAGCCCCAGCATTTT
TRBJ1-1,TRBV7-8,-,-,CASSSLTGEAFF,TGTGCCAGCAGCTCCCTAACGGGTGAGGCTTTCTTT
TRBJ1-2,TRBV12-3/TRBV12-4,-,-,CASTRGPGAGYTF,TGTGCCAGCACCCGAGGGCCGGGGGCGGGCTACACCTTC
TRBJ1-1,TRBV6-5,many,TRBD1,CASSTGVEEAFF,TGTGCCAGCAGTACAGGGGTAGAAGAAGCTTTCTTT
TRBJ2-7,TRBV29-1,-,-,CSVDGQGPSYEQYF,TGCAGCGTTGACGGGCAGGGGCCCTCCTACGAGCAGTACTTC
TRBJ1-6,TRBV7-2,many,-,CASSLMQRPINSPLHF,TGTGCCAGCAGCTTAATGCAACGGCCGATAAATTCACCCCTCCACTTT
TRBJ2-7,TRBV7-9,-,TRBD2,CAWTARTSGRINEQYF,TGTGCCTGGACCGCCAGGACTAGCGGGAGGATCAACGAGCAGTACTTC
TRBJ2-5,TRBV7-9,-,TRBD1,CASSLSGQGAETQYF,TGTGCCAGCAGCCTCTCCGGACAGGGGGCAGAGACCCAGTACTTC
TRBJ2-5,TRBV24-1,few,TRBD1,CATSDPGTGQQETQYF,TGTGCCACCAGTGATCCGGGGACAGGGCAACAAGAGACCCAGTACTTC
TRBJ1-2,TRBV15,-,-,CATSSLVGLTNYGYTF,TGTGCCACCAGCAGCTTAGTGGGCCTCACTAACTATGGCTACACCTTC
TRBJ1-2,TRBV12-3/TRBV12-4,-,-,CASSRFEGIGGYTF,TGTGCCAGCAGCCGGTTCGAAGGAATTGGTGGCTACACCTTC
TRBJ1-5,TRBV20-1,few,-,CSARREVNQPQHF,TGCAGTGCTAGACGTGAAGTTAATCAGCCCCAGCATTTT
TRBJ2-1,TRBV11-1,few,-,CASSVQGYEQFF,TGTGCCAGCAGCGTACAGGGATATGAGCAGTTCTTC
TRBJ2-5,TRBV2,-,TRBD1,CAGSRTRDSWKYF,TGTGCCGGGTCTCGGACGAGGGACAGCTGGAAGTACTTC
TRBJ2-7,TRBV29-1,-,-,CSVGPDRSSYEQYF,TGCAGCGTTGGCCCCGACAGGAGCTCCTACGAGCAGTACTTC
TRBJ1-1,TRBV7-9,-,TRBD1,CAGRRTGRARTEAFF,TGTGCCGGCAGGAGGACAGGGAGAGCGAGAACGGAAGCTTTCTTT
TRBJ1-2,TRBV13,many,-,CASSLRAGGYTF,TGTGCCAGCAGCTTACGAGCGGGAGGCTACACCTTC
TRBJ2-2,TRBV20-1,-,TRBD1,CSARSLTGQGIGELFF,TGCAGTGCTAGATCCCTAACGGGACAGGGTATCGGGGAGCTGTTTTTT
TRBJ2-5,TRBV24-1,-,-,CASSAGIGKRETQYF,TGCGCCAGCAGTGCAGGGATTGGGAAGAGGGAGACCCAGTACTTC
TRBJ2-7,TRBV7-3,many,TRBD2,CASRDLHTRTSGSQQYF,TGTGCCAGCAGGGACCTTCACACCCGGACTAGCGGGAGCCAGCAGTACTTC
TRBJ2-5,TRBV2,many,-,CAISTGEGETQYF,TGTGCCATTTCGACAGGGGAGGGAGAGACCCAGTACTTC
TRBJ2-5,TRBV2,many,-,CASSDHQETQYF,TGTGCCAGCAGCGACCATCAAGAGACCCAGTACTTC
TRBJ2-7,TRBV29-1,-,-,CSAKAGQDEQYF,TGCAGCGCCAAAGCGGGACAGGACGAGCAGTACTTC
TRBJ1-1,TRBV7-9,many,-,CAGRPNARDTEAFF,TGTGCCGGAAGACCTAACGCTCGGGACACTGAAGCTTTCTTT
TRBJ1-2,TRBV11-2,-,TRBD1,CASSFDRAGYTF,TGTGCCAGCAGTTTCGACAGGGCAGGCTACACCTTC
TRBJ1-1,TRBV5-6,-,-,CASSLGSGGWGEAFF,TGTGCCAGCAGCTTGGGATCGGGGGGCTGGGGTGAAGCTTTCTTT